The rows below give T cell receptor beta chains drawn from one sample of a study of identical twins. TCRdb re-called the 5' RACE reads through MiXCR, storing one row per CDR3 protein. The repertoire holds about 890,000 distinct CDR3 sequences, 12% seen once, with 1.5% to 2% in the top ten. Separately, the same data were catalogued under a study of yellow fever vaccine responses in identical twins.

Sequencing used PBMCs. The source is a woman in her late teens or twenties in good health. Each CDR3 is given with its conserved first and last residue. The D gene is left open where the match is weak. Rows give clone size only sometimes, using once, few, many, or a class for an expanded clone.

>TRBJ2-7|TRBD2|-|TRBV6-1
TGTGCCAGCAAAATGACTAGCGGATACGAGCAGTACTTC
CASKMTSGYEQYF
>TRBJ2-1|-|many|TRBV12-3/TRBV12-4
TGTGCCCTGGGGAGTCTCCACAATGAGCAGTTCTTC
CALGSLHNEQFF
>TRBJ2-3|TRBD2|few|TRBV7-6
TGTGCCAGCAGCTTAGGTGCGGGGGGGACCAAGGATACGCAGTATTTT
CASSLGAGGTKDTQYF
>TRBJ1-2|-|-|TRBV3-1
TGTGCCAGCAGCCAAGATCAGACTTACTATGGCTACACCTTC
CASSQDQTYYGYTF
>TRBJ2-2|-|-|TRBV5-4
TGTGCCAGCAGCTTGAGGTGGGGGCAGGAAGTTAACACCGGGGAGCTGTTTTTT
CASSLRWGQEVNTGELFF
>TRBJ1-2|-|few|TRBV20-1
TGCAGTGCTAGTGGGAGCAGGGAGCGGTATGGCTACACCTTC
CSASGSRERYGYTF
>TRBJ1-2|-|-|TRBV3-1
TGTGCCAGCAGCCAAGCGGCACGGCCCTATGGCTACACCTTC
CASSQAARPYGYTF
>TRBJ1-1|-|-|TRBV29-1
TGCAGCGTTGTTTCCCTGAACACTGAAGCTTTCTTT
CSVVSLNTEAFF
>TRBJ2-2|TRBD2|few|TRBV20-1
TGCAGTGCCATAGGCGGCGGGAGCCATCACACCGGGGAGCTGTTTTTT
CSAIGGGSHHTGELFF
>TRBJ1-1|-|-|TRBV3-1
TGTGCCAGCAGCCAGACCCCCGCTGAAGCTTTCTTT
CASSQTPAEAFF
>TRBJ2-4|-|-|TRBV3-1
TGTGCCTCCACCCCAGGTGGGGTGGGCAAAAACATTCAGTACTTC
CASTPGGVGKNIQYF
>TRBJ2-4|-|-|TRBV11-2
TGTGCCAGCAGCACGACCGCCGGGGTTTTCCCGAAAAACATTCAGTACTTC
CASSTTAGVFPKNIQYF
>TRBJ2-3|-|few|TRBV7-6
TGTGCCAGCAGCCCCCAGAGTGCAGATACGCAGTATTTT
CASSPQSADTQYF
>TRBJ1-1|TRBD1|-|TRBV29-1
TGCAGCGTTGAAGAGCCGGGACAGGGGAACACTGAAGCTTTCTTT
CSVEEPGQGNTEAFF
>TRBJ1-1|-|few|TRBV18
TGTGCCAGCTCACCACAAGACAGTATGAACACTGAAGCTTTCTTT
CASSPQDSMNTEAFF
>TRBJ1-3|-|-|TRBV3-1
TGTGCCAGCACCCGGAGCGGGGCTGGAAACACCATATATTTT
CASTRSGAGNTIYF
>TRBJ2-5|-|few|TRBV5-1
TGCGCCAGCAGCTTGTTGTGGATACAAGAGACCCAGTACTTC
CASSLLWIQETQYF
>TRBJ2-7|TRBD2|-|TRBV28
TGTGCCAGCACCGGATCACTAGCGGGAGCCTACGAGCAGTACTTC
CASTGSLAGAYEQYF
>TRBJ2-3|-|-|TRBV7-2
TGTGCCAGCAGCCCCTCGACTAGTTTCAAAGATACGCAGTATTTT
CASSPSTSFKDTQYF
>TRBJ1-4|-|-|TRBV12-3/TRBV12-4
TGTGCCATCTCGGACGGTGCAACTAATGAAAAACTGTTTTTT
CAISDGATNEKLFF
>TRBJ2-2|TRBD2|many|TRBV12-3/TRBV12-4
TGTGCCAGCAGCTTAACTAGCGGGAACACCGGGGAGCTGTTTTTT
CASSLTSGNTGELFF
>TRBJ2-1|-|many|TRBV12-3/TRBV12-4
TGTGCCATCGGGTACTCCTACAATGAGCAGTTCTTC
CAIGYSYNEQFF
>TRBJ2-1|-|few|TRBV5-1
TGCGCCAGCAGCTTTAGGGCGGGGCTCAGCTCCTACAATGAGCAGTTCTTC
CASSFRAGLSSYNEQFF
>TRBJ2-7|TRBD2|-|TRBV9
TGTGCCAGCAGCGTAGGGGTACTAGCGGATTACGAGCAGTACTTC
CASSVGVLADYEQYF
>TRBJ1-1|TRBD1|many|TRBV10-3
TGTGCCATCAGTGAGCGAGGGACAGCCAACACTGAAGCTTTCTTT
CAISERGTANTEAFF
>TRBJ2-7|TRBD2|few|TRBV12-3/TRBV12-4
TGTGCCAGCAGTTTAGCGGCTAGCGGGAGTTGGCCCTACGAGCAGTACTTC
CASSLAASGSWPYEQYF
>TRBJ2-5|TRBD2|many|TRBV20-1
TGCAGTGCCGGGGGGATAGCGGGGGCTAAGGACCAAGAGACCCAGTACTTC
CSAGGIAGAKDQETQYF
>TRBJ1-1|TRBD1|-|TRBV6-4
TGTGCCAGCAGTGCCGGGACAGACACTGAAGCTTTCTTT
CASSAGTDTEAFF
>TRBJ2-7|TRBD1|few|TRBV19
TGTGCCAGTAGTATAGCGGGACAGGGCTCCTACGAGCAGTACTTC
CASSIAGQGSYEQYF
>TRBJ2-2|-|few|TRBV7-8
TGTGCCAGCAGCTCGACTCGACTAGTAACCGGGGAGCTGTTTTTT
CASSSTRLVTGELFF
>TRBJ1-5|-|-|TRBV28
TGTGCCAGCACCCCAGCGGGGGTCAATCAGCCCCAGCATTTT
CASTPAGVNQPQHF
>TRBJ1-2|-|few|TRBV9
TGTGCCAGCGGAAGCGGCTTTGGGGACGGGGCTTATGGCTACACCTTC
CASGSGFGDGAYGYTF
>TRBJ2-3|TRBD1|many|TRBV5-1
TGCGCCAGCCGCGGGACAGGGGCAGGTACAGATACGCAGTATTTT
CASRGTGAGTDTQYF